Reported below is one T cell receptor (beta chain). Profiled with immunoSEQ multiplex PCR; TCRdb holds only in-frame clones, not every one. Of approximately 13,000 clones in the sample, over 75% were seen once. Germline CDR1 reads MNHEY; CDR2 reads SVGAGI. V was pared by 6 bases and J by 5 bases, with 11 bases of the junction left unmatched. This CDR3 is 15 amino acids long. These data originate in a study of OX40 agonist ivuxolimab in advanced cancers. The source material was CD4+ or CD8+ T cells sorted from blood, sampled in a trial of the OX40 agonist ivuxolimab. The sequence was obtained from an adult with an advanced solid tumor such as melanoma, head and neck, liver or kidney cancer. The V and J genes are TRBV6-5 and TRBJ2-5; 8 nucleotides align to TRBD2. CDR3 region: CASSRLSGGRETQYF. CDR3 DNA: TGTGCCAGCAGCCGCCTCAGCGGGGGACGGGAGACCCAGTACTTC.